This T cell receptor (beta chain) was sequenced during a study of blood T cell repertoires in COVID-19. Study-level background: Sites across the United States, Italy and Spain contributed samples from acute and convalescent COVID-19. The cDNA or gDNA used as material had been derived from T cells, B-cell-depleted T cells, or PBMCs.

Seattle cases were enrolled at active infection and followed longitudinally. In the original workflow: Using reference gene primer amplification, nucleated cell counts were estimated. Some clones are missing from TCRdb's copy, which holds only in-frame ones; the method was immunoSEQ multiplex PCR. Clonal size and the V and J genes are those of that table, whereas D and trimming came from the DNA. Of approximately 170,000 clones listed, 70% to 90% were seen once; the top ten hold 2% to 3%. From germline, CDR1 is KGHSH and CDR2 LQKENI. This CDR3 spans 13 amino acids. The V and J ends lost 8 bases and 5 bases, in that order; junction bases with no gene match: 6.

The rearrangement uses TRBV18 and TRBJ2-3, with 8 bases matching TRBD1. The sequence came from a woman aged 80 or over with COVID-19, enrolled during active disease. Sequencing was carried out using peripheral blood. CDR3 region: CASEDRVQDTQYF. The CDR3 nucleotides read TGTGCCAGCGAGGACAGGGTGCAAGATACGCAGTATTTT.